This T cell receptor (beta chain) came from a study of T cell responses to AZD1222 COVID-19 vaccine. As for this clone: Its specificity is not known.

Whole-study results and caveats: Just six AZD1222 recipients tested seropositive at baseline.

TCRdb's table, derived via immunoSEQ multiplex PCR, lists solely in-frame clones and lacks some. Of about 100,000 clones in the sample, roughly 89% were seen once. The source was peripheral blood, collected on day 0 of AZD1222 vaccination. This receptor was obtained from an adult in good health.

The chain's CDR3 is CASSSGGVARRQPQHF. For the CDR3, the DNA is TGTGCCAGCAGCTCGGGCGGCGTAGCCCGGAGACAGCCCCAGCATTTT. This chain links TRBV28 with TRBJ1-5; D not resolved. This CDR3 spans 16 amino acids. V lost 6 bases and J lost 7, with 22 bases in between. Germline CDR1 MDHEN, CDR2 SYDVKM.